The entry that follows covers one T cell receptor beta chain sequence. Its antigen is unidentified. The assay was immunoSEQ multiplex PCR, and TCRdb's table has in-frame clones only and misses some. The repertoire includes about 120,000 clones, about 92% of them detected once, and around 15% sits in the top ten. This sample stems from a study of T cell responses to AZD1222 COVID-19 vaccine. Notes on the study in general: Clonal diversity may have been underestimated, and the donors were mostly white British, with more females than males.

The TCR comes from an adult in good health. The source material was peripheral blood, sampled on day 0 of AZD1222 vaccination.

CDR3 loop: CASTIGGVGNTIYF. The CDR3 nucleotides are TGTGCCAGCACCATCGGGGGGGTAGGAAACACCATATATTTT. The chain links TRBV28 to TRBJ1-3, with TRBD1 as a possible D gene (5 bases). Germline values: CDR1 MDHEN, CDR2 SYDVKM. V was cut by 7 bases and J by 4 bases, with 14 bases left in between. CDR3 length: 14 residues.